This entry features one TCR beta chain sequence. There are 15 residues in the CDR3. V trimming: 2 bases; J trimming: 6 bases; junction bases outside the gene matches: 5. Germline V gene lookup returns CDR1 SGHDT and CDR2 YYEEEE. This specimen comes from a study of blood T cell repertoires in COVID-19. The assay was immunoSEQ multiplex PCR, and TCRdb's table has in-frame clones only and misses some. The sample lists about 190,000 clones; 75% to 90% were seen once. The sample comprised peripheral blood. This TCR derives from a man aged 40-49 years with acute or convalescent COVID-19. The chain combines TRBV5-6 with TRBJ2-2; 9 bases agree with TRBD1. The CDR3 nucleotides are TGTGCCAGCAGCTTTGGGACAGGGAATGCCGGGGAGCTGTTTTTT. Translated: CASSFGTGNAGELFF. The variable domain in full, completed from reference TRBV5-6 and TRBJ2-2, reads DAGVTQSPTHLIKTRGQQVTLRCSPKSGHDTVSWYQQALGQGPQFIFQYYEEEERQRGNFPDRFSGHQFPNYSSELNVNALLLGDSALYLCASSFGTGNAGELFFGEGSRLTVL.